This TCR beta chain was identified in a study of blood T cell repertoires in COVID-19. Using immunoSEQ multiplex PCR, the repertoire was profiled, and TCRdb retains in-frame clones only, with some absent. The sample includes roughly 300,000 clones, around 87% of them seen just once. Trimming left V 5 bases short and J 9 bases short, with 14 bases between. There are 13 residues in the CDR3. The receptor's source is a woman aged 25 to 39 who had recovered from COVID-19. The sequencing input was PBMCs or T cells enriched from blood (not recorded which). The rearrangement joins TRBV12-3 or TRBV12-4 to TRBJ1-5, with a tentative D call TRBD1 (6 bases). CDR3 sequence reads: CASSLQGPPPQHF. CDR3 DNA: TGTGCCAGCAGTCTTCAGGGGCCGCCGCCCCAGCATTTT.